The source of this T cell receptor beta chain is a study of T-cell memory formation after mild COVID-19. This CDR3 is built from 16 residues. V shed 2 bases and J shed 6 bases, with 19 bases lying between them. Germline V gene data show CDR1 as MGHRA and CDR2 as YSYEKL. TCRdb ran MiXCR on the 5' RACE reads and lists one entry per CDR3 protein. The table has under 300,000 distinct CDR3 sequences, roughly 16% seen once. This sequence was found in a man between 18 and 35 years old who had mild COVID-19 (a few samples of this study predate the infection). Cell type and time point are not known. What was sequenced was PBMCs or a T cell subset sorted from them (not recorded which). The genes are TRBV4-1 and TRBJ1-2; D is unresolved. Here the CDR3 reads CASSQTFSDRADGYTF. The DNA of the CDR3 is TGCGCCAGCAGCCAAACCTTCTCAGACCGGGCGGATGGCTACACCTTC.